One T cell receptor (beta chain) is described in this entry. Its antigen is undetermined. This entry belongs to a study of cytomegalovirus exposure and HLA in healthy donors. About the study: Tens of millions of unique TCRs from HLA-typed donors were held in an early release of data.

PCR used 60 Vbeta primers and 13 Jbeta primers. Libraries were prepared by immunoSEQ multiplex PCR; TCRdb keeps only in-frame clonotypes and omits some of them. This repertoire includes approximately 110,000 clones. The CDR3 is 17 residues long. Germline values: CDR1 MDHEN, CDR2 SYDVKM. The V gene end was trimmed by 4 bases and the J gene end by 8 bases; junction bases not matched to a gene: 9. Findings and limits, study-wide: Most TCR beta V segments were productive about 90% or about 30% of the time in an earlier analysis.

This clonotype was sampled from a man aged 35 to 55 in good health and CMV-seronegative. Material: PBMCs. V is TRBV28 and J is TRBJ2-1; 15 nucleotides agree with TRBD2. The CDR3 loop reads CASSSRTSGGGWDEQFF. The CDR3 DNA sequence: TGTGCCAGCAGTTCCCGGACTAGCGGGGGGGGTTGGGATGAGCAGTTCTTC.